This T cell receptor beta chain is from a study of T-cell reconstitution after alpha-beta-depleted transplantation in children. There are a few counts of this clonotype. The authors prepared the TCRbeta library with unique molecular identifiers. Each CDR3 protein gets one entry after TCRdb re-called the PCR reads with MiXCR. Of approximately 400,000 distinct CDR3 sequences listed, about a tenth were seen once; the top ten hold roughly 5.1%. This CDR3 contains 15 residues. V lost 0 bases, J lost 6 bases, and 2 bases stayed unmatched. Germline loops: CDR1 SGHAT, CDR2 FQNNGV. The chain employs TRBV11-2 and TRBJ1-6; 7 bases match TRBD1. This sample comprised PBMCs from the stem cell graft donor, obtained from the stem cell graft. The receptor's source is a human donor who donated a stem cell graft to a child with acute myeloid leukemia. The CDR3 here is CASSLDQGGNSPLHF. Written as DNA, the CDR3 is TGTGCCAGCAGCTTAGATCAGGGGGGTAATTCACCCCTCCACTTT.